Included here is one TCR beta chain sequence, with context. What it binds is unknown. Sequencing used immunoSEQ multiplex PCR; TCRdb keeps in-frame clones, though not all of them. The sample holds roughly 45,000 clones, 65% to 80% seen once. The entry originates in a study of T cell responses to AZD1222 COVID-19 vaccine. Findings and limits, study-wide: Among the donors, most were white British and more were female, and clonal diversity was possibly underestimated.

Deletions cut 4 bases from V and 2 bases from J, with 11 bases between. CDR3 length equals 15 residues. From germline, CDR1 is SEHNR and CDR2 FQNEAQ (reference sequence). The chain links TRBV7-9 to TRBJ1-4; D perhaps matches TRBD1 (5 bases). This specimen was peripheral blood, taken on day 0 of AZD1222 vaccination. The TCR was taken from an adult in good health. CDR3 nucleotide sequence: TGTGCCAGCAGCTCAGAGGGGAGGACTAATGAAAAACTGTTTTTT. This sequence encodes CASSSEGRTNEKLFF.